One and the same sample provided the 31 T cell receptor beta chains below, sequenced in a study of T cells in Graves' hyperthyroidism and ophthalmopathy. The investigators amplified TCR beta CDR3 regions from RNA transcripts. First-round RT-PCR with HTBI primers amplified the TCR CDR3 region. TCRdb called the multiplex PCR reads again in MiXCR, with one record for every CDR3 protein. The profile covers some 50,000 distinct CDR3 sequences, with around half appearing a single time and roughly 9.1% taken by the ten largest. Specimen: blood. These receptors came from a woman in her forties or fifties with Graves' ophthalmopathy.

The V and J genes are TRBV19 and TRBJ2-7; 9 bases line up with TRBD1. CDR1 LNHDA and CDR2 SQIVND come from the germline V gene (reference sequence). With 5 bases clipped from V and 2 bases from J, the junction kept 7 bases outside the gene matches. The CDR3 sequence is 15 residues long. The CDR3 spells CASSPATGGAYEQYF. CDR3 DNA: TGTGCCAGTAGTCCAGCGACAGGGGGGGCCTACGAGCAGTACTTC.

This clonotype was seen at least ten times. The chain carries TRBV10-3 and TRBJ2-5, with 7 positions matching TRBD1. Trimming took 5 bases from V and 2 from J; bases not matched to a gene: 5. In germline, CDR1 is ENHRY, CDR2 SYGVKD. The CDR3 consists of 14 residues. The CDR3 spells CAISPGQSQETQYF. The DNA of the CDR3 is TGTGCCATCAGTCCGGGACAGAGTCAAGAGACCCAGTACTTC.

This clonotype was counted a few times. The chain couples TRBV28 to TRBJ2-7, with 10 bases lining up with TRBD2. Per germline, CDR1 MDHEN and CDR2 SYDVKM. With 2 bases clipped from V and 5 bases from J, the junction kept 6 bases outside the gene matches. The CDR3 spans 15 residues. Here the CDR3 reads CASSLTLAGVHEQYF. The DNA for the CDR3 is TGTGCCAGCAGTTTAACCCTAGCGGGGGTCCACGAGCAGTACTTC.

The V call is TRBV5-1, the J call TRBJ1-5; 7 positions agree with TRBD1. The CDR3 contains 13 residues. V shed 4 bases and J 5 bases; nucleotides not matched to a gene: 3. The germline V gene has CDR1 SGHRS and CDR2 YFSETQ. The CDR3 DNA reads as TGCGCCAGCAGCCTTGGACAGGATCAGCCCCAGCATTTT. Translation: CASSLGQDQPQHF.

About this clonotype: Germline is not matched at one junction end, which may reflect a read error. The chain uses TRBV10-2 and TRBJ1-2, with a weak D call TRBD1 (6 bases). Germline V lookup: CDR1 WSHSY, CDR2 SAAADI. The CDR3 loop spans 14 amino acids. The CDR3 region is CASSPRTATYCYTF. The CDR3 region has the DNA TGCGCCAGCAGCCCCCGGACAGCTACCTATTGCTACACCTTC.

Notes on this clonotype: The final CDR3 position lacks the conserved phenylalanine or tryptophan, pointing to a likely read error. It is unclear where the CDR3 begins or ends on the DNA, so no DNA is shown, and the CDR3 is as TCRdb lists it. The rearrangement uses TRBV14 and TRBJ2-6. Germline V CDR1 and CDR2: SGHDN, FVKESK. The CDR3 is 15 residues long, counting both termini. The CDR3 sequence is CASSQPKSGANVLTL.

The chain joins TRBV2 to TRBJ2-1; D may be TRBD1 (5 bases). Germline CDR1 is SNHLY and CDR2 is FYNNEI. This CDR3 has 12 amino acids. The germline V and J ends were trimmed by 8 bases and 9 bases, with 14 bases remaining between them. Here the CDR3 reads CASRQRFTEQFF. The CDR3, as DNA: TGTGCCAGCCGACAGCGATTCACTGAGCAGTTCTTC.

This clonotype was recorded many times. The CDR3 DNA follows: TGTGCCAGCAGCGTAGATGGGCTAGCGGGCAGTGAGCAGTTCTTC. It specifies CASSVDGLAGSEQFF. This sequence joins TRBV9 and TRBJ2-1, with TRBD2 identical over 8 bases. V shed 0 bases, J shed 9 bases, and the junction held 8 bases outside the gene matches. The germline CDR1 and CDR2 sequences are SGDLS and YYNGEE. The CDR3 runs 15 residues.

This clonotype showed up many times. The chain recombines TRBV19 with TRBJ2-7; TRBD1 matches at 7 bases. V lost 2 bases to trimming and J lost 5 bases; unmatched junction nucleotides: 9. The V gene's germline CDR1 is LNHDA and CDR2 SQIVND (reference sequence). The CDR3 has 15 residues. As DNA, the CDR3 is TGTGCCAGTAGTATAAGGCGGCAGGGGGTGAACGAGCAGTACTTC. This codes for CASSIRRQGVNEQYF. The full variable domain, with the rest looked up from reference TRBV19 and TRBJ2-7, is DGGITQSPKYLFRKEGQNVTLSCEQNLNHDAMYWYRQDPGQGLRLIYYSQIVNDFQKGDIAEGYSVSREKKESFPLTVTSAQKNPTAFYLCASSIRRQGVNEQYFGPGTRLTVT.

This clonotype was observed many times. The CDR3 does not close with the conserved phenylalanine or tryptophan, likely indicating a read error. The DNA is left out, because the CDR3 cannot be placed on it with certainty; the CDR3 is given as TCRdb lists it. This chain connects TRBV5-8 to TRBJ2-5. The CDR3 is 9 amino acids long, termini counted. Per germline, CDR1 SGHTS and CDR2 YDEGEE. The CDR3 sequence is CASSWALGV.

This chain connects TRBV20-1 to TRBJ2-5; 11 bases agree with TRBD2. Germline assignment: CDR1 DFQATT and CDR2 SNEGSKA (reference sequence). This CDR3 region has 13 residues. After removal of 2 bases from V and 5 bases from J, the junction contained 1 base not matched to a gene. CDR3 protein: CSARLAGGETQYF. The CDR3 region has the DNA TGCAGTGCTAGACTAGCGGGGGGTGAGACCCAGTACTTC.

The V call is TRBV5-6, the J call TRBJ1-1; TRBD1 is a possible D gene (6 bases). Trimming cost V 1 base and J 3 bases, with 10 bases left between them. The CDR3 is made up of 14 amino acids. CDR1 and CDR2 (germline): SGHDT, YYEEEE. In nucleotides, the CDR3 is TGTGCCAGCAGCTTGTGGAACAGGGACACTGAAGCTTTCTTT. Translated, it gives CASSLWNRDTEAFF.

The chain has TRBV12-5 and TRBJ1-2; D not certain. CDR3 length equals 13 residues. The V end was cut by 1 base, the J end by 1 base, with 4 bases between. Germline loops: CDR1 LGHNT, CDR2 FRNRAP. CDR3 protein: CASGLGINYGYTF. CDR3 DNA sequence: TGTGCTAGTGGTTTGGGGATTAACTATGGCTACACCTTC. The variable domain in full, completed from reference TRBV12-5 and TRBJ1-2, reads DARVTQTPRHKVTEMGQEVTMRCQPILGHNTVFWYRQTMMQGLELLAYFRNRAPLDDSGMPKDRFSAEMPDATLATLKIQPSEPRDSAVYFCASGLGINYGYTFGSGTRLTVV.

The V and J genes are TRBV5-5 and TRBJ2-3, with 10 bases that match TRBD1. Germline lookup yields CDR1 SGHKS and CDR2 YYEKEE (reference sequence). The CDR3 consists of 14 residues. The V and J ends lost 4 bases and 11 bases, in that order; junction bases with no gene match: 10. This chain's CDR3 is CASSTGQGTNEQYF. For the CDR3, the DNA is TGTGCCAGCAGCACGGGACAGGGGACCAATGAGCAGTATTTT.

The chain employs TRBV7-2 and TRBJ1-5, with a possible D match to TRBD1 (5 bases). The length of the CDR3 is 14 residues. CDR1 and CDR2 from the germline V gene are SGHTA and FQGNSA. V shed 8 bases and J shed 4 bases, with 15 bases lying between them. The CDR3 here is CASLAGQENQPQHF. The CDR3 DNA is TGTGCCAGCTTGGCCGGACAAGAAAATCAGCCCCAGCATTTT.

A remark on this clonotype: The CDR3 does not close with the conserved phenylalanine or tryptophan, likely indicating a read error. The DNA is omitted, as the CDR3 cannot be located on it reliably, and the CDR3 follows TCRdb's listing. The chain employs TRBV2 and TRBJ1-6. The CDR3 region is 12 residues in length, termini included. Looked up from germline, CDR1 is SNHLY and CDR2 is FYNNEI. CDR3 loop: CASSRNAGSLSS.

A word on this clonotype: This may be a read error, as it is one base from a much larger clone. V is TRBV27 and J is TRBJ2-7, with unresolved D. The germline gives CDR1 MNHEY, CDR2 SMNVEV (reference sequence). The CDR3 is made up of 13 amino acids. CDR3: CASSTRHSYEQNF. DNA for the CDR3: TGTGCCAGCAGTACCCGACACTCCTACGAGCAGAACTTC.

This chain uses TRBV7-2 with TRBJ2-5; D is uncertain. The germline V gene encodes CDR1 SGHTA and CDR2 FQGNSA. Trimming cost V 3 bases and J 5 bases, with 10 bases left between them. The CDR3 loop spans 13 amino acids. The CDR3 DNA reads as TGTGCCAGCAGCTTCCAGGCTTGGGAGACCCAGTACTTC. It specifies CASSFQAWETQYF.

The sample holds many counts of this clonotype. V gene TRBV6-5 combines with J gene TRBJ2-7; D might be TRBD2 (5 bases). The V gene lost 3 bases and the J gene lost 1 base, with 13 bases spanning the gap. The germline gives CDR1 MNHEY, CDR2 SVGAGI. The CDR3 runs to 15 residues. CDR3 protein: CASSYFSGGSYEQYF. CDR3 sequence (DNA): TGTGCCAGCAGTTATTTTTCGGGCGGGTCCTACGAGCAGTACTTC.

This clonotype was counted at least ten times. The V gene is TRBV5-1, the J gene TRBJ2-3; maybe TRBD1 (6 bases). This CDR3 is built from 15 residues. V was pared by 4 bases and J by 0 bases, with 12 bases between. Germline-derived CDR1 and CDR2 are SGHRS and YFSETQ. CDR3 DNA: TGCGCCAGCAGCCCCGGGACAACTAGCACAGATACGCAGTATTTT. Translating gives CASSPGTTSTDTQYF.

The chain carries TRBV25-1 and TRBJ2-1; 9 bases fit TRBD1. The germline gives CDR1 MGHDK, CDR2 SYGVNS. The CDR3 spans 14 residues. The J segment lost 7 bases and the V segment lost 6 bases, leaving 7 bases of the junction unmatched. DNA of the CDR3: TGTGCCAGCAGACCCGGGACAGGGTGGAATGAGCAGTTCTTC. Residues: CASRPGTGWNEQFF.

V and J are TRBV2 and TRBJ2-2, with D uncertain. Germline CDR1 and CDR2: SNHLY and FYNNEI. V was clipped by 4 bases and J by 7 bases, with 13 bases between them. The CDR3 runs 14 residues. In DNA form, the CDR3 reads TGTGCCAGCAGTGGAACTGGTCGTCTCGGGGAGCTGTTTTTT. The encoded protein is CASSGTGRLGELFF.

This chain joins TRBV18 and TRBJ2-3; D perhaps matches TRBD1 (6 bases). V was cut by 2 bases and J by 4 bases, with 10 bases left in between. Per the germline V gene, CDR1 is KGHSH and CDR2 is LQKENI. The CDR3 runs 14 residues. This CDR3 is CASSPGGESDTQYF. Here the CDR3 DNA reads TGTGCCAGCTCACCAGGGGGCGAGTCAGATACGCAGTATTTT. The whole variable domain, filled in from reference TRBV18 and TRBJ2-3, reads NAGVMQNPRHLVRRRGQEARLRCSPMKGHSHVYWYRQLPEEGLKFMVYLQKENIIDESGMPKERFSAEFPKEGPSILRIQQVVRGDSAAYFCASSPGGESDTQYFGPGTRLTVL.

This clonotype was detected ten times or more. V is TRBV2 and J is TRBJ2-3; the D gene is possibly TRBD2 (6 bases). Germline V gene data show CDR1 as SNHLY and CDR2 as FYNNEI. CDR3 length: 13 amino acids. V dropped 10 bases and J dropped 0 bases, with 11 bases sitting between them. The CDR3 loop reads CAIGGLSTDTQYF. The CDR3 DNA reads TGTGCCATCGGGGGTCTCAGCACAGATACGCAGTATTTT. The full variable domain, its missing parts supplied by reference TRBV2 and TRBJ2-3, is EPEVTQTPSHQVTQMGQEVILRCVPISNHLYFYWYRQILGQKVEFLVSFYNNEISEKSEIFDDQFSVERPDGSNFTLKIRSTKLEDSAMYFCAIGGLSTDTQYFGPGTRLTVL.

This clonotype was seen at least ten times. The chain has TRBV20-1 and TRBJ1-5; D is perhaps TRBD1 (6 bases). The CDR3 has 13 amino acids. CDR1 is DFQATT, CDR2 SNEGSKA, per germline (reference sequence). Trimming took off 3 bases at V and 3 bases at J, with 9 bases between the two ends. The CDR3 protein is CSARTGANQPQHF. The CDR3 region has the DNA TGCAGTGCTAGGACAGGAGCCAATCAGCCCCAGCATTTT.

Regarding this clonotype: No conserved phenylalanine or tryptophan is present at the end of the CDR3, so a read error is the likely explanation. V and J are TRBV20-1 and TRBJ2-5; 7 nucleotides line up with TRBD1. Germline CDR1 and CDR2: DFQATT and SNEGSKA (reference sequence). This CDR3 region has 15 residues. DNA of the CDR3: TGCAGCGCTAGGGGGCAGGGACGGAGCCAAGAGACCCAGTACATC. Protein: CSARGQGRSQETQYI.

As concerns this clonotype: The junction and the germline gene differ at one end; a read error may be behind it. The gene calls are TRBV7-9 and TRBJ2-1; D unresolved. The length of the CDR3 is 12 residues. In germline, CDR1 is SEHNR, CDR2 FQNEAQ (reference sequence). CDR3 bases: TGTGTCAGCAGCGCACGTGGCTATGAGCAGTTCTTC. Translation gives CVSSARGYEQFF.

Many counts were recorded for this clonotype. The rearrangement joins TRBV6-6 to TRBJ2-1; a possible D gene is TRBD2 (6 bases). The CDR3 spans 12 residues. Germline V gene data show CDR1 as MNHNY and CDR2 as SVGAGI (reference sequence). Trimming took off 2 bases at V and 7 bases at J, with 6 bases between the two ends. CDR3 protein: CASSYGGNEQFF. The CDR3 nucleotides read TGTGCCAGCAGTTACGGGGGGAATGAGCAGTTCTTC.

In its sample, this clonotype was seen many times. V is TRBV6-2 or TRBV6-3 and J is TRBJ2-3; 7 bases fit TRBD2. The V segment lost 6 bases and the J segment 4 bases; nucleotides outside the gene matches: 4. This CDR3 comprises 13 residues. From germline, CDR1 is MNHEY and CDR2 SVGEGT. The CDR3, as DNA: TGTGCCAGCAGGGCGGGAGCCCCAGATACGCAGTATTTT. Translation gives CASRAGAPDTQYF.

Details on this clonotype: Relative to the germline gene, one junction end is altered; a read error may explain this. The chain joins TRBV6-8 to TRBJ1-3; 8 nucleotides match TRBD1. The CDR3 spans 17 residues. Germline loops: CDR1 MNHGY, CDR2 SAAAGT. The CDR3 loop reads CASSYSTGASSVNTIYF. DNA for the CDR3: TGTGCCAGCAGTTACTCGACAGGGGCGAGCTCTGTAAACACCATATATTTT.

This clonotype was seen ten or more times. This chain uses TRBV10-3 with TRBJ2-1, with D possibly being TRBD1 or TRBD2 (5 bases each). Trimming removed 4 bases at V and 11 bases at J, with 12 bases between. This CDR3 has 12 amino acids. Per the germline V gene, CDR1 is ENHRY and CDR2 is SYGVKD. CDR3 nucleotides: TGTGCCATCAGTGGGGACCTTCCCCAGCAGTTCTTC. This sequence encodes CAISGDLPQQFF.